This T cell receptor (beta chain) originates from a study of blood T cell repertoires in COVID-19. The overall study: Researchers got acute and convalescent COVID-19 samples from the United States, Italy and Spain. The analysed material was cDNA or gDNA that came from T cells, B-cell-depleted T cells, or PBMCs.

How the authors handled the data: The assay estimated nucleated cells by amplifying reference gene primers. The repertoire was sequenced with immunoSEQ multiplex PCR; TCRdb's copy has only in-frame clones and lacks some. That table furnishes V, J and clone size, whereas the DNA furnished D and trimming. The table includes approximately 54,000 clones, 90% detected once. In germline, CDR1 is SGHNT, CDR2 YENEEA. V was pared by 3 bases and J by 0 bases, with 10 bases of the junction left unmatched. CDR3 length equals 17 residues. This clone was seen a few times. The TCR was taken from a man aged 45 to 65 with acute or convalescent COVID-19. The sample was peripheral blood. The chain recombines TRBV11-3 with TRBJ2-7, with 8 bases lining up with TRBD2. DNA of the CDR3: TGTGCCAGCAGCTTCCTTGGACCTGGGACTAGCTCCTACGAGCAGTACTTC. This codes for CASSFLGPGTSSYEQYF.